The rows below give T cell receptor beta chains drawn from one sample of a study of shared clonotypes between healthy human individuals. Sequenced by immunoSEQ multiplex PCR; TCRdb stores in-frame clones only, minus some. The table records approximately 2.3 million clones, more than 85% of them present only once. The specimen sequenced was naive CD4+ T cells from PBMCs. Receptor source: a man aged 18 to 35 in good health. Some clones in this sample may be carry-over from other donors' samples. CDR3s include the opening cysteine and the closing phenylalanine or tryptophan. A D gene is named only where the DNA matches it firmly. Clone size is stated in some rows and not others, as once, few, many or a class when expanded.

abundance: NA; j_gene: TRBJ2-7; v_gene: TRBV6-5; d_gene: NA; CDR3nt: TGTGCCAGCAGTTACCTTGGGACGGGGACCTACGAGCAGTACTTC; CDR3aa: CASSYLGTGTYEQYF
abundance: NA; j_gene: TRBJ2-3; v_gene: TRBV18; d_gene: TRBD2; CDR3nt: TGTGCCAGCTCAACGACTAGCGGCCACACAGATACGCAGTATTTT; CDR3aa: CASSTTSGHTDTQYF
abundance: NA; j_gene: TRBJ2-7; v_gene: TRBV4-1; d_gene: TRBD2; CDR3nt: TGCGCCAGCAGCCAACCGAGACTAGCGGGAAAGATCGAGCAGTACTTC; CDR3aa: CASSQPRLAGKIEQYF
abundance: NA; j_gene: TRBJ2-5; v_gene: TRBV5-1; d_gene: NA; CDR3nt: TGCGCCAGCAGCTTGGCTAGCAGACAAGAGACCCAGTACTTC; CDR3aa: CASSLASRQETQYF
abundance: NA; j_gene: TRBJ2-7; v_gene: TRBV11-1; d_gene: TRBD2; CDR3nt: TGTGCCAGCAGCTTAGGACTAGCGGTTTCCTACGAGCAGTACTTC; CDR3aa: CASSLGLAVSYEQYF
abundance: NA; j_gene: TRBJ2-2; v_gene: TRBV10-3; d_gene: NA; CDR3nt: TGTGCCATCAGTGATTCCGCCGGGGAGCTGTTTTTT; CDR3aa: CAISDSAGELFF
abundance: NA; j_gene: TRBJ2-5; v_gene: TRBV5-1; d_gene: NA; CDR3nt: TGCGCCAGCAGCGCGACTAGTGGGGCGGAGACCCAGTACTTC; CDR3aa: CASSATSGAETQYF
abundance: NA; j_gene: TRBJ1-1; v_gene: TRBV9; d_gene: NA; CDR3nt: TGTGCCAGCAGCGGAGTGCCTGTATTGAACACTGAAGCTTTCTTT; CDR3aa: CASSGVPVLNTEAFF
abundance: NA; j_gene: TRBJ1-1; v_gene: TRBV7-9; d_gene: NA; CDR3nt: TGTGCCAGCAGCTTTTCTCAGGGCTCCGTTCTGAACACTGAAGCTTTCTTT; CDR3aa: CASSFSQGSVLNTEAFF
abundance: few; j_gene: TRBJ1-1; v_gene: TRBV9; d_gene: NA; CDR3nt: TGTGCCAGCAGCGTCTCCGGGACACCCAACACTGAAGCTTTCTTT; CDR3aa: CASSVSGTPNTEAFF
abundance: NA; j_gene: TRBJ2-7; v_gene: TRBV2; d_gene: NA; CDR3nt: TGTGCCAGCAGTGATTCCTCGCCCCACGAGCAGTACTTC; CDR3aa: CASSDSSPHEQYF
abundance: NA; j_gene: TRBJ1-3; v_gene: TRBV7-9; d_gene: NA; CDR3nt: TGTGCCAGCAGCCGGTCTTCCGGGCCCCAAGGAAACACCATATATTTT; CDR3aa: CASSRSSGPQGNTIYF
abundance: NA; j_gene: TRBJ2-1; v_gene: TRBV5-1; d_gene: TRBD2; CDR3nt: TGCGCCAGCAGCTTGGGTGGGAGGGGTTACAATGAGCAGTTCTTC; CDR3aa: CASSLGGRGYNEQFF
abundance: NA; j_gene: TRBJ2-5; v_gene: TRBV5-6; d_gene: NA; CDR3nt: TGTGCCAGCATGGACCGACTTCTCGGGACCCAGTACTTC; CDR3aa: CASMDRLLGTQYF
abundance: NA; j_gene: TRBJ1-1; v_gene: TRBV5-4; d_gene: TRBD1; CDR3nt: TGTGCCAGCAGCTCCCTCAAACAGGGGACTGAAGCTTTCTTT; CDR3aa: CASSSLKQGTEAFF
abundance: NA; j_gene: TRBJ2-2; v_gene: TRBV29-1; d_gene: NA; CDR3nt: TGCAGCGCTGACGGTCTCCAACCCGGGGAGCTGTTTTTT; CDR3aa: CSADGLQPGELFF
abundance: NA; j_gene: TRBJ2-3; v_gene: TRBV7-2; d_gene: NA; CDR3nt: TGTGCCAGCAGCTTATCAAGGGGCACAGATACGCAGTATTTT; CDR3aa: CASSLSRGTDTQYF
abundance: NA; j_gene: TRBJ2-1; v_gene: TRBV4-3; d_gene: TRBD2; CDR3nt: TGCGCCAGCAGCCAAGTCCGCGAGCGGGAGGGCCGGGTGAATGAGCAGTTCTTC; CDR3aa: CASSQVREREGRVNEQFF
abundance: once; j_gene: TRBJ2-1; v_gene: TRBV7-2; d_gene: TRBD1; CDR3nt: TGTGCCAGCAGCTTAGCGGCTCCGGGACAGGGGAACAATGAGCAGTTCTTC; CDR3aa: CASSLAAPGQGNNEQFF
abundance: NA; j_gene: TRBJ2-1; v_gene: TRBV11-2; d_gene: NA; CDR3nt: TGTGCCAGCAGCCCGTCATCGGGACTGATCGAAAGGCGGGAGCAGTTCTTC; CDR3aa: CASSPSSGLIERREQFF
abundance: NA; j_gene: TRBJ2-7; v_gene: TRBV5-1; d_gene: TRBD2; CDR3nt: TGCGCCAGCAGCCCTGGACTAGGAGGAGAGCAGTACTTC; CDR3aa: CASSPGLGGEQYF
abundance: NA; j_gene: TRBJ2-5; v_gene: TRBV5-4; d_gene: TRBD1; CDR3nt: TGTGCCAGCAGCTTGCCACCTGGGACAGGGGGGATCGGGGAGACCCAGTACTTC; CDR3aa: CASSLPPGTGGIGETQYF
abundance: NA; j_gene: TRBJ2-4; v_gene: TRBV6-5; d_gene: TRBD2; CDR3nt: TGTGCCAGCAGCCCGGAACTAGCGGGAGCAAACATTCAGTACTTC; CDR3aa: CASSPELAGANIQYF
abundance: NA; j_gene: TRBJ1-1; v_gene: TRBV28; d_gene: NA; CDR3nt: TGTGCCAGCAGTTCCCTTGGGGAATCGAAAGTCTCTGAAGCTTTCTTT; CDR3aa: CASSSLGESKVSEAFF
abundance: few; j_gene: TRBJ1-1; v_gene: TRBV29-1; d_gene: NA; CDR3nt: TGCAGCGTCGTTGTTCAGGGGTTCGCTGAAGCTTTCTTT; CDR3aa: CSVVVQGFAEAFF
abundance: NA; j_gene: TRBJ2-7; v_gene: TRBV5-5; d_gene: TRBD1; CDR3nt: TGTGCCAGCAGCTTGGACAGGGGGCTGTCCGAGCAGTACTTC; CDR3aa: CASSLDRGLSEQYF
abundance: NA; j_gene: TRBJ2-1; v_gene: TRBV4-2; d_gene: TRBD2; CDR3nt: TGTGCCAGCAGCCAAGACCGAGCGGGAGGATCGGACAATGAGCAGTTCTTC; CDR3aa: CASSQDRAGGSDNEQFF
abundance: NA; j_gene: TRBJ2-1; v_gene: TRBV5-1; d_gene: NA; CDR3nt: TGCGCCAGCAGCTTGTCTGGGGGGCCCAGAGGTTATGAGCAGTTCTTC; CDR3aa: CASSLSGGPRGYEQFF
abundance: NA; j_gene: TRBJ1-2; v_gene: TRBV30; d_gene: TRBD1; CDR3nt: TGTGCCTGGAGACTGACAGGGGACTTTGGCTACACCTTC; CDR3aa: CAWRLTGDFGYTF
abundance: NA; j_gene: TRBJ2-4; v_gene: TRBV29-1; d_gene: TRBD2; CDR3nt: TGCAGCGTCGGGGGACTAGCGGGAAACATTCAGTACTTC; CDR3aa: CSVGGLAGNIQYF
abundance: NA; j_gene: TRBJ2-5; v_gene: TRBV7-2; d_gene: NA; CDR3nt: TGTGCCAGCAGCTTTCGGGCCCCGGGGACCCAGTACTTC; CDR3aa: CASSFRAPGTQYF
abundance: once; j_gene: TRBJ1-1; v_gene: TRBV28; d_gene: TRBD1; CDR3nt: TGTGCCAGCAGCCCCAGGACAGGGCGCCACACTGAAGCTTTCTTT; CDR3aa: CASSPRTGRHTEAFF
abundance: NA; j_gene: TRBJ1-3; v_gene: TRBV9; d_gene: NA; CDR3nt: TGTGCCAGCAGCGCCTCAGGAAACTCTGGAAACACCATATATTTT; CDR3aa: CASSASGNSGNTIYF
abundance: NA; j_gene: TRBJ1-5; v_gene: TRBV5-8; d_gene: NA; CDR3nt: TGTGCCAGCATCTCTCGGGCAGGCCTTAGCAATCAGCCCCAGCATTTT; CDR3aa: CASISRAGLSNQPQHF
abundance: NA; j_gene: TRBJ2-3; v_gene: TRBV28; d_gene: NA; CDR3nt: TGTGCCAGCGTGGGGCACGGGGGCCCCACAGATACGCAGTATTTT; CDR3aa: CASVGHGGPTDTQYF
abundance: NA; j_gene: TRBJ2-3; v_gene: TRBV7-2; d_gene: TRBD2; CDR3nt: TGTGCCAGCAGCCCCGGGGGGACTAGCGGGAGGGCCCGAACGCAGTATTTT; CDR3aa: CASSPGGTSGRARTQYF
abundance: few; j_gene: TRBJ1-1; v_gene: TRBV28; d_gene: NA; CDR3nt: TGTGCCAGCAGTTCACTGAAGGACAGTTCCCGAGAAGCTTTCTTT; CDR3aa: CASSSLKDSSREAFF
abundance: NA; j_gene: TRBJ2-1; v_gene: TRBV7-6; d_gene: NA; CDR3nt: TGTGCCAGCAGCTTAGAAGGCAATGAGCAGTTCTTC; CDR3aa: CASSLEGNEQFF
abundance: NA; j_gene: TRBJ1-2; v_gene: TRBV19; d_gene: NA; CDR3nt: TGTGCCAGTAGTCCTCAGTACTATGGCTACACCTTC; CDR3aa: CASSPQYYGYTF
abundance: NA; j_gene: TRBJ1-1; v_gene: TRBV5-4; d_gene: TRBD1; CDR3nt: TGTGCCAGCAGCCCCCAATTGGGACAGGGGGTGTGGGGCACTGAAGCTTTCTTT; CDR3aa: CASSPQLGQGVWGTEAFF
abundance: once; j_gene: TRBJ2-5; v_gene: TRBV5-6; d_gene: TRBD1; CDR3nt: TGTGCCAGCAGCTTGTTTAACAGGGGTGGCGAGACCCAGTACTTC; CDR3aa: CASSLFNRGGETQYF
abundance: NA; j_gene: TRBJ2-5; v_gene: TRBV5-1; d_gene: NA; CDR3nt: TGCGCCAGCAGCTTGGTCCCCCGGGACACTATGGTCGAGACCCAGTACTTC; CDR3aa: CASSLVPRDTMVETQYF
abundance: NA; j_gene: TRBJ2-3; v_gene: TRBV5-4; d_gene: TRBD2; CDR3nt: TGTGCCAGCAGCTTGGTGGGACTAACTAGCACAGATACGCAGTATTTT; CDR3aa: CASSLVGLTSTDTQYF
abundance: NA; j_gene: TRBJ1-1; v_gene: TRBV19; d_gene: NA; CDR3nt: TGTGCCAGTAGTATTTCCCGGGATACTGAAGCTTTCTTT; CDR3aa: CASSISRDTEAFF
abundance: once; j_gene: TRBJ2-3; v_gene: TRBV5-4; d_gene: NA; CDR3nt: TGTGCCAGCAGCTTGGGAGGCCGAGGGACAGATACGCAGTATTTT; CDR3aa: CASSLGGRGTDTQYF
abundance: NA; j_gene: TRBJ2-7; v_gene: TRBV6-1; d_gene: NA; CDR3nt: TGTGCCGCGAAGAGGACAGAATCCTCCTACGAGCAGTACTTC; CDR3aa: CAAKRTESSYEQYF
abundance: once; j_gene: TRBJ1-2; v_gene: TRBV29-1; d_gene: TRBD1; CDR3nt: TGCAGCGTTCTGTTCACAGGGGATGGCTACACCTTC; CDR3aa: CSVLFTGDGYTF
abundance: NA; j_gene: TRBJ2-6; v_gene: TRBV27; d_gene: NA; CDR3nt: TGTGCCAGCAGTTTCAAAGACGTGGGGTCGATATTATCTGGGGCCAACGTCCTGACTTTC; CDR3aa: CASSFKDVGSILSGANVLTF
abundance: once; j_gene: TRBJ1-1; v_gene: TRBV19; d_gene: NA; CDR3nt: TGTGCCAGTACTTCGCGGGGAACTTGGGGCACTGAAGCTTTCTTT; CDR3aa: CASTSRGTWGTEAFF
abundance: NA; j_gene: TRBJ2-2; v_gene: TRBV5-4; d_gene: TRBD2; CDR3nt: TGTGCCAGCAGCCGGAGCGGGAGCGTCCCCGGGGAGCTGTTTTTT; CDR3aa: CASSRSGSVPGELFF
abundance: NA; j_gene: TRBJ2-5; v_gene: TRBV7-9; d_gene: TRBD2; CDR3nt: TGTGCCAGCAGCACATGGACTAGCGGGGCACGGACCCGAGGGGCCCAGTACTTC; CDR3aa: CASSTWTSGARTRGAQYF
abundance: NA; j_gene: TRBJ1-5; v_gene: TRBV27; d_gene: TRBD1; CDR3nt: TGTGCCAGCAGTTTAGGCACTCAGGGGACAGGGATAAATCAGCCCCAGCATTTT; CDR3aa: CASSLGTQGTGINQPQHF
abundance: NA; j_gene: TRBJ1-2; v_gene: TRBV19; d_gene: TRBD1; CDR3nt: TGTGCCAGTAGACGAAGCGGGACAGGGGAAGGTGGCTACACCTTC; CDR3aa: CASRRSGTGEGGYTF
abundance: once; j_gene: TRBJ2-2; v_gene: TRBV5-6; d_gene: TRBD2; CDR3nt: TGTGCCAGCAGCTGGGGCGGACTAGCGGGAGTCTTGGAGCTGTTTTTT; CDR3aa: CASSWGGLAGVLELFF